This T cell receptor (beta chain) derives from a study of T-cell memory formation after mild COVID-19. Broader study findings: A second wave of clones peaked on day 37, and their SARS-CoV-2 specificity went unconfirmed. Later expanders leaned CD4+, whereas day 15 to 85 contracting clones were balanced CD4/CD8.

This CDR3 has 14 amino acids. Germline V gene sequence: CDR1 LGHNA, CDR2 YSLEER. V was trimmed by 5 bases and J by 4 bases, leaving 12 bases between them. The TCR alpha and TCR beta cDNA libraries, bearing sample barcodes and UMIs, were generated by 5'RACE using constant-segment primers. Each CDR3 protein gets one entry after TCRdb re-called the 5' RACE reads with MiXCR. Among around 320,000 distinct CDR3 sequences listed, around 15% were seen once. A few counts support this clonotype. Its cognate antigen is unknown. The chain carries TRBV4-3 and TRBJ1-5, with a possible D match to TRBD1 (5 bases). This TCR came from a man between 18 and 35 years old who had mild COVID-19 (a few samples of this study predate the infection). Cell type and time point are not known. Sequenced sample: PBMCs or a T cell subset sorted from them (not recorded which). CDR3 sequence reads: CASSRDSWNQPQHF. CDR3 nucleotide sequence: TGCGCCAGCAGCAGAGACAGTTGGAATCAGCCCCAGCATTTT.